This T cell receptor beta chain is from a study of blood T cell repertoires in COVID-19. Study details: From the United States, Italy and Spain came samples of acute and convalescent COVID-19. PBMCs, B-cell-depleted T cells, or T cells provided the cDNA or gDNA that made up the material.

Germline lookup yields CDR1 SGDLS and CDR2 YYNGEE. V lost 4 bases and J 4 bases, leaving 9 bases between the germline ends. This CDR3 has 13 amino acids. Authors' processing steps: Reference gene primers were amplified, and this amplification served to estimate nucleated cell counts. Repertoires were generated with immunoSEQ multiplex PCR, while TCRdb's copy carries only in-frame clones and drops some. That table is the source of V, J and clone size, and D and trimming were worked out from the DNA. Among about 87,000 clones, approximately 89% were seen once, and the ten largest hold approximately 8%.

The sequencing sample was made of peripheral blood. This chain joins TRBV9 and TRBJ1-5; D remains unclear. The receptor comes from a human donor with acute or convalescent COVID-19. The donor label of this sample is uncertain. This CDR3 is CASSPEVNQPQHF. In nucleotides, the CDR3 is TGTGCCAGCAGCCCAGAGGTGAATCAGCCCCAGCATTTT.